A single sample is the source of the 27 T cell receptor beta chains below, sequenced in a study of blood T cell repertoires in COVID-19. TCRdb's copy holds only in-frame clones and misses some; the assay was immunoSEQ multiplex PCR. The table includes a few hundred thousand clones, 75% to 90% detected once. The sample comprised peripheral blood. The receptor set was obtained from a woman between 45 and 60 years old with COVID-19, enrolled during active disease.

This chain connects TRBV7-8 to TRBJ2-5; D ambiguous. The CDR3 length is 16 residues. Germline V gene lookup returns CDR1 SGHVS and CDR2 FQNEAQ. V lost 1 base and J lost 2, with 14 bases in between. CDR3 sequence (DNA): TGTGCCAGCAGCTTAGTGGCTAGTACGATACAAGAGACCCAGTACTTC. As protein: CASSLVASTIQETQYF.

The V and J genes are TRBV27 and TRBJ2-6, with D uncertain. V was shortened by 0 bases and J by 1 base, with 7 bases between the two germline ends. This CDR3 has 16 amino acids. From germline, CDR1 is MNHEY and CDR2 SMNVEV (reference sequence). This CDR3 reads CASSLSGRSGANVLTF. In DNA form, the CDR3 reads TGTGCCAGCAGTTTATCCGGTAGATCTGGGGCCAACGTCCTGACTTTC.

The chain carries TRBV29-1 and TRBJ1-2, with D possibly TRBD1 on 6 matching bases. The CDR3 contains 13 residues. Trimming removed 6 bases at V and 2 bases at J, with 13 bases between. The germline CDR1 and CDR2 sequences are SQVTM and ANQGSEA. CDR3 nucleotide sequence: TGCAGCGTGGGGGCCGGACAGAACTATGGCTACACCTTC. Its translation is CSVGAGQNYGYTF.

This clone was observed a handful of times. V gene TRBV30 combines with J gene TRBJ1-5; D gene unclear. Germline V gene sequence: CDR1 GTSNPN, CDR2 SVGIG (reference sequence). CDR3 size: 13 residues. The V and J ends lost 2 bases and 2 bases respectively, with 7 bases between them. The CDR3, as DNA: TGTGCCTGGAGTAGGCAGGGCAATCAGCCCCAGCATTTT. Translation: CAWSRQGNQPQHF.

The chain joins TRBV6-5 to TRBJ2-2; a possible D gene is TRBD1 (6 bases). The length of the CDR3 is 14 residues. Trimming pared 1 base from V and 6 bases from J, leaving 9 bases between. From germline, CDR1 is MNHEY and CDR2 SVGAGI. The CDR3 region is CASSYYSGAGELFF. CDR3 in DNA: TGTGCCAGCAGTTACTATTCAGGGGCCGGGGAGCTGTTTTTT.

The gene calls are TRBV5-8 and TRBJ2-7; D is unclear. V lost 4 bases and J lost 3, with 8 bases in between. The CDR3 extends over 12 amino acids. Germline loops: CDR1 SGHTS, CDR2 YDEGEE. This CDR3 reads CASSEVIYEQYF. DNA of the CDR3: TGTGCCAGCAGCGAGGTAATCTACGAGCAGTACTTC.

This clone has just one count. The chain uses TRBV7-8 and TRBJ1-4; TRBD1 aligns across 7 bases. The germline V gene has CDR1 SGHVS and CDR2 FQNEAQ. The CDR3 contains 16 residues. The V and J ends lost 5 bases and 0 bases, in that order; junction bases with no gene match: 6. CDR3: CASSDPGGATNEKLFF. For the CDR3, the DNA is TGTGCCAGCAGCGACCCAGGGGGTGCAACTAATGAAAAACTGTTTTTT. Filled out from reference TRBV7-8 and TRBJ1-4, the complete variable domain reads GAGVSQSPRYKVAKRGQDVALRCDPISGHVSLFWYQQALGQGPEFLTYFQNEAQLDKSGLPSDRFFAERPEGSVSTLKIQRTQQEDSAVYLCASSDPGGATNEKLFFGSGTQLSVL.

This sequence joins TRBV9 and TRBJ1-1; 8 bases are a match to TRBD1. The germline V gene encodes CDR1 SGDLS and CDR2 YYNGEE. CDR3 length: 18 residues. V was clipped by 3 bases and J by 0 bases; unmatched bases: 13. The CDR3, as DNA: TGTGCCAGCAGCGCAGACGGACAGGGAAGGGGAGTGAACACTGAAGCTTTCTTT. Encoded protein: CASSADGQGRGVNTEAFF. Drawing the rest from reference TRBV9 and TRBJ1-1, the complete variable domain is DSGVTQTPKHLITATGQRVTLRCSPRSGDLSVYWYQQSLDQGLQFLIQYYNGEERAKGNILERFSAQQFPDLHSELNLSSLELGDSALYFCASSADGQGRGVNTEAFFGQGTRLTVV.

The rearrangement joins TRBV4-1 to TRBJ2-1, with TRBD2 as a possible D gene (6 bases). CDR1 MGHRA and CDR2 YSYEKL come from the germline V gene. The V and J ends lost 9 bases and 4 bases respectively, with 10 bases between them. The length of the CDR3 is 12 residues. The CDR3 sequence: CASGREYNEQFF. CDR3 bases: TGCGCCAGTGGGCGGGAATACAATGAGCAGTTCTTC.

The chain is built from TRBV7-3 and TRBJ2-1; D is undetermined. Germline loops: CDR1 SGHTA, CDR2 FQGTGA. Trimming shortened V by 5 bases and J by 6 bases, and 11 bases separated the two germline ends. This CDR3 is 13 amino acids long. The CDR3: CASSPGPANEQFF. The CDR3 DNA is TGTGCCAGCAGCCCAGGCCCAGCCAATGAGCAGTTCTTC.

The rearrangement uses TRBV9 and TRBJ2-1; 10 nucleotides match TRBD2. The CDR3 extends over 19 amino acids. Germline loops: CDR1 SGDLS, CDR2 YYNGEE. Germline trimming cut 3 bases from V and 4 bases from J; bases unmatched to any gene: 16. The CDR3: CASSAPLAGGLFFYNEQFF. Written as DNA, the CDR3 is TGTGCCAGCAGCGCCCCCTTAGCGGGAGGTTTGTTTTTTTACAATGAGCAGTTCTTC.

The rearrangement links TRBV5-5 to TRBJ2-5, with TRBD2 identical over 7 bases. CDR1 is SGHKS, CDR2 YYEKEE, per germline (reference sequence). V trimming: 1 base; J trimming: 4 bases; junction bases outside the gene matches: 7. The length of the CDR3 is 15 residues. CDR3 bases: TGTGCCAGCAGCTTGATGGGGTCGGGGGGAGAGACCCAGTACTTC. This codes for CASSLMGSGGETQYF.

The CDR3 DNA sequence: TGTGCCAGCAGTACAGAGATGAACACTGAAGCTTTCTTT. This translates into CASSTEMNTEAFF. The chain uses TRBV6-4 and TRBJ1-1; no firm D call. Germline V gene sequence: CDR1 MRHNA, CDR2 SNTAGT. V lost 5 bases and J lost 0, with 7 bases in between. The CDR3 sequence is 13 residues long.

The chain couples TRBV30 to TRBJ1-5, with D possibly matching TRBD1 (6 bases). Trimming took off 3 bases at V and 5 bases at J, with 26 bases between the two ends. The CDR3 extends over 18 amino acids. CDR1 and CDR2 (germline): GTSNPN, SVGIG (reference sequence). Written as DNA, the CDR3 is TGTGCCTGGAGCACGCTCCAGGGGTCAATCGGGCTAGATCAGCCCCAGCATTTT. As protein: CAWSTLQGSIGLDQPQHF.

The chain couples TRBV11-3 to TRBJ1-6; D perhaps matches TRBD1 (6 bases). Germline loops: CDR1 SGHNT, CDR2 YENEEA. V was clipped by 5 bases and J by 6 bases, with 14 bases between them. The CDR3 spans 15 residues. The CDR3 nucleotides read TGTGCCAGCAGCACCCGAGACAGGATTAATTCACCCCTCCACTTT. Its translation is CASSTRDRINSPLHF.

A word on this clone: At one of its ends the junction is not consistent with the germline gene, which may arise from a read error. The chain recombines TRBV7-7 with TRBJ2-2; perhaps TRBD1 as D (5 bases). CDR3 length equals 14 residues. The V gene's germline CDR1 is SSHAT and CDR2 FNYEAQ (reference sequence). The chain's CDR3 is CASSSARAAGELFF. In nucleotides, the CDR3 is TGTGCTAGCAGCTCAGCCAGGGCGGCCGGGGAGCTGTTTTTT.

The rearrangement uses TRBV15 and TRBJ2-1; D is unclear. CDR3 length equals 15 residues. Germline V gene lookup returns CDR1 LNHNV and CDR2 YYDKDF (reference sequence). Trimming stripped 0 bases from V and 1 base from J, with 7 bases between. CDR3: CATSREANSYNEQFF. CDR3 DNA sequence: TGTGCCACCAGCAGAGAGGCAAATTCCTACAATGAGCAGTTCTTC.

The chain links TRBV3-1 (or the pseudogene TRBV3-2) to TRBJ1-3, with TRBD1 matching 7 bases. V was clipped by 6 bases and J by 6 bases; unmatched bases: 14. This CDR3 is 16 amino acids long. CDR1 and CDR2 (germline): LGHDT, YNNKEL (reference sequence). CDR3 in DNA: TGTGCCAGCAGAAGTACAGGGGCTCTTAGTGAAAACACCATATATTTT. Encoded protein: CASRSTGALSENTIYF.

The chain recombines TRBV14 with TRBJ1-4; 9 bases map to TRBD1. The CDR3 is 14 amino acids. Germline V gives CDR1 SGHDN, CDR2 FVKESK. Trimming took 4 bases from V and 10 from J; bases not matched to a gene: 7. The CDR3 nucleotides are TGTGCCAGCAGCCTAGGACAGGGGAGGGGAAAACTGTTTTTT. It yields the protein CASSLGQGRGKLFF.

This rearrangement joins TRBV7-9 to TRBJ1-4, with D perhaps TRBD1 (6 bases). CDR3 length equals 16 residues. Trimming removed 5 bases from V and 7 bases from J, with 20 bases in between. Germline V gene sequence: CDR1 SEHNR, CDR2 FQNEAQ (reference sequence). The CDR3 DNA is TGTGCCAGCAGCGTCAGCTGGGGGGGACAAGGTGAAAAACTGTTTTTT. Its translation is CASSVSWGGQGEKLFF.

The V and J genes are TRBV6-1 and TRBJ2-3; 7 positions match TRBD1. J gave up 3 bases and V 2 bases, and 8 bases lay outside the gene matches. The CDR3 has 16 residues. Germline-derived CDR1 and CDR2 are MNHNS and SASEGT. The CDR3 nucleotides are TGTGCCAGCAGTGAAAGCGGAAGACAGGGTACAGATACGCAGTATTTT. The encoded protein is CASSESGRQGTDTQYF.

The CDR3 sequence is CASSLTSGSYEQYF. In DNA form, the CDR3 reads TGTGCCAGCAGTCTTACTAGCGGGAGCTACGAGCAGTACTTC. The rearrangement joins TRBV5-4 to TRBJ2-7; TRBD2 matches at 11 bases. The CDR3 loop spans 14 amino acids. After removal of 5 bases from V and 3 bases from J, the junction contained 4 bases not matched to a gene. CDR1 and CDR2 from the germline V gene are SGHNT and YYREEE (reference sequence).

The chain employs TRBV27 and TRBJ2-2; D remains ambiguous. CDR1 is MNHEY, CDR2 SMNVEV, per germline (reference sequence). V shed 0 bases and J shed 0 bases, with 2 bases lying between them. The length of the CDR3 is 14 residues. CDR3 bases: TGTGCCAGCAGTTTATCTACGAACACCGGGGAGCTGTTTTTT. It codes for CASSLSTNTGELFF.

This chain uses TRBV27 with TRBJ2-4, with TRBD2 matching over 10 bases. Germline V gene lookup returns CDR1 MNHEY and CDR2 SMNVEV (reference sequence). V trimming: 5 bases; J trimming: 8 bases; junction bases outside the gene matches: 6. The CDR3 runs 14 residues. The CDR3 spells CASSLLAGQDIQYF. Here the CDR3 DNA reads TGTGCCAGCAGTCTACTAGCGGGGCAGGACATTCAGTACTTC.

The chain is built from TRBV30 and TRBJ1-3; 7 bases are shared with TRBD1. This CDR3 region has 13 residues. The germline V gene encodes CDR1 GTSNPN and CDR2 SVGIG (reference sequence). V shed 5 bases and J 4 bases; nucleotides not matched to a gene: 5. The CDR3 nucleotides read TGTGCCTGGGACAGGGCCTCCGGAAACACCATATATTTT. Amino acid sequence: CAWDRASGNTIYF.

The chain has TRBV2 and TRBJ2-1; D may be TRBD2 (5 bases). Per germline, CDR1 SNHLY and CDR2 FYNNEI. This CDR3 is 17 amino acids long. Trimming removed 0 bases at V and 4 bases at J, with 16 bases between. As DNA, the CDR3 is TGTGCCAGCAGTGAAGCGAGGACGGCTAGGACTTACAATGAGCAGTTCTTC. Translation: CASSEARTARTYNEQFF.

This chain links TRBV5-1 with TRBJ1-1; possible D gene TRBD1, 5 bases. The V gene's germline CDR1 is SGHRS and CDR2 YFSETQ. V was cut by 7 bases and J by 3 bases, with 13 bases left in between. The CDR3 has 13 residues. This CDR3 is CASGQTVDTEAFF. The CDR3 nucleotides read TGCGCCAGCGGCCAGACAGTAGACACTGAAGCTTTCTTT.